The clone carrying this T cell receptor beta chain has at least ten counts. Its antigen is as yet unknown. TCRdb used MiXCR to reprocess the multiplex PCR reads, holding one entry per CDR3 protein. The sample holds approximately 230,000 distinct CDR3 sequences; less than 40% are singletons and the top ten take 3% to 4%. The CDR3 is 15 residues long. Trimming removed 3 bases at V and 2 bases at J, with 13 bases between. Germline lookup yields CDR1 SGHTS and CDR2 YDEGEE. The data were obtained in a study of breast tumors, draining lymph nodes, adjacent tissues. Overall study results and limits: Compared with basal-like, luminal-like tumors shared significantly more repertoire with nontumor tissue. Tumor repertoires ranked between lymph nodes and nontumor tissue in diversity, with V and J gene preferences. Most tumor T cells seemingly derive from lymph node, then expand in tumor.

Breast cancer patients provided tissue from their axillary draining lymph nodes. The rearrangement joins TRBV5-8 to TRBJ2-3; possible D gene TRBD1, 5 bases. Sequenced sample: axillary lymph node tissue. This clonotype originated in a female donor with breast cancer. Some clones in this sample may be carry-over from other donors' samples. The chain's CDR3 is CASSSKGYPTDTQYF. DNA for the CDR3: TGTGCCAGCAGCTCCAAGGGGTATCCCACAGATACGCAGTATTTT.